This TCR beta chain was recovered during a study of T cells after yellow fever vaccination. As TCR cDNA was made by 5'RACE template switching, a universal primer site and UMIs were added. TCRdb analysed the 5' RACE reads with MiXCR anew, one entry per CDR3 protein. The table has approximately 550,000 distinct CDR3 sequences, 15% to 20% seen once. Germline CDR1 SNHLY, CDR2 FYNNEI. The CDR3 length is 14 residues. V lost 6 bases and J 2 bases, leaving 12 bases between the germline ends. The source of this sequence is a man aged 25-45 years who received the YFV17D yellow fever vaccine. The V gene is TRBV2, the J gene TRBJ2-3; D may be TRBD1 (6 bases). Sequences were derived from PBMCs, sampled 15 days after the yellow fever booster vaccination. CDR3 DNA sequence: TGTGCCAGCAGGAAGCAGGGGAACACAGATACGCAGTATTTT. It yields the protein CASRKQGNTDTQYF.